This is a list of T cell receptor beta chains from one sample in a study of T-cell reconstitution after alpha-beta-depleted transplantation in children. One entry per CDR3 protein, called by TCRdb with MiXCR from the PCR reads. This table holds about a million distinct CDR3 sequences, about 31% found once. Sequenced material: PBMCs, mostly from graft donor cells, taken 360 days after TCRalphabeta/CD19-depleted stem cell transplant. These receptors were taken from a boy less than two years old who had a stem cell transplant for SCID, so the T cells may come from the graft donor. Each CDR3 is given with its conserved first and last residue. Fields, in order: V gene, D gene, clone size, J gene, CDR3 protein, CDR3 DNA. A D gene is named only where the DNA matches it firmly. Only some rows state a clone size, as once, few, many or a class for expanded clones.

v_call: TRBV4-2
d_call: -
clone_size: many
j_call: TRBJ2-7
cdr3_aa: CASSQERAWGSAYEQYF
cdr3_nt: TGTGCCAGCAGCCAAGAGAGGGCGTGGGGGTCCGCCTACGAGCAGTACTTC

v_call: TRBV3-1
d_call: -
clone_size: few
j_call: TRBJ2-5
cdr3_aa: CASSLPTETQYF
cdr3_nt: TGTGCCAGCAGCCTTCCTACGGAGACCCAGTACTTC

v_call: TRBV27
d_call: TRBD1
clone_size: -
j_call: TRBJ2-1
cdr3_aa: CASSPTGGLYNEQFF
cdr3_nt: TGTGCCAGCAGTCCGACAGGGGGCCTCTACAATGAGCAGTTCTTC

v_call: TRBV19
d_call: -
clone_size: -
j_call: TRBJ2-3
cdr3_aa: CASSILASPSTDTQYF
cdr3_nt: TGTGCCAGTAGTATACTAGCGAGTCCTAGCACAGATACGCAGTATTTT

v_call: TRBV5-6
d_call: -
clone_size: once
j_call: TRBJ2-7
cdr3_aa: CASSFTESSYEQYF
cdr3_nt: TGTGCCAGCAGCTTTACGGAGAGCTCCTACGAGCAGTACTTC

v_call: TRBV2
d_call: -
clone_size: few
j_call: TRBJ2-7
cdr3_aa: CASRQSYEQYF
cdr3_nt: TGTGCCAGCAGACAGAGTTACGAGCAGTACTTC

v_call: TRBV3-1
d_call: TRBD2
clone_size: once
j_call: TRBJ2-5
cdr3_aa: CASSQVFRQRGPTRTQYF
cdr3_nt: TGTGCCAGCAGCCAAGTGTTTAGACAGCGGGGGCCCACTCGAACCCAGTACTTC

v_call: TRBV5-1
d_call: -
clone_size: -
j_call: TRBJ2-3
cdr3_aa: CASSLNVRAATDTQYF
cdr3_nt: TGCGCCAGCAGCTTGAACGTGCGGGCCGCCACAGATACGCAGTATTTT

v_call: TRBV5-1
d_call: TRBD2
clone_size: few
j_call: TRBJ2-1
cdr3_aa: CASRDAGGDNEQFF
cdr3_nt: TGCGCCAGCAGAGACGCGGGGGGCGACAATGAGCAGTTCTTC

v_call: TRBV12-3/TRBV12-4
d_call: TRBD1
clone_size: -
j_call: TRBJ2-3
cdr3_aa: CASSTQGATGTDTQYF
cdr3_nt: TGTGCCAGCAGCACCCAGGGGGCGACGGGCACAGATACGCAGTATTTT

v_call: TRBV5-1
d_call: -
clone_size: -
j_call: TRBJ2-2
cdr3_aa: CASSFGVMEELFF
cdr3_nt: TGCGCCAGCAGCTTTGGGGTCATGGAGGAGCTGTTTTTT

v_call: TRBV18
d_call: -
clone_size: -
j_call: TRBJ2-5
cdr3_aa: CASSPPGWYQETQYF
cdr3_nt: TGTGCCAGCTCACCACCAGGGTGGTACCAAGAGACCCAGTACTTC

v_call: TRBV11-2
d_call: -
clone_size: -
j_call: TRBJ2-1
cdr3_aa: CASTLVWASDEQFF
cdr3_nt: TGTGCCAGCACCTTAGTGTGGGCCTCCGATGAGCAGTTCTTC

v_call: TRBV20-1
d_call: TRBD1
clone_size: -
j_call: TRBJ1-5
cdr3_aa: CSVPDRGSNQPQHF
cdr3_nt: TGCAGTGTCCCGGACAGGGGTAGCAATCAGCCCCAGCATTTT

v_call: TRBV28
d_call: -
clone_size: -
j_call: TRBJ1-3
cdr3_aa: CASVLGVGNTIYF
cdr3_nt: TGTGCCAGCGTGCTCGGGGTGGGAAACACCATATATTTT

v_call: TRBV5-1
d_call: -
clone_size: few
j_call: TRBJ1-4
cdr3_aa: CASSFYGITTNEKLFF
cdr3_nt: TGCGCCAGCAGCTTTTACGGGATAACAACTAATGAAAAACTGTTTTTT

v_call: TRBV30
d_call: -
clone_size: few
j_call: TRBJ2-1
cdr3_aa: CAWSVNYEQFF
cdr3_nt: TGTGCCTGGAGTGTAAACTATGAGCAGTTCTTC

v_call: TRBV4-1
d_call: -
clone_size: -
j_call: TRBJ2-7
cdr3_aa: CASSQGAQSYEQYF
cdr3_nt: TGCGCCAGCAGCCAAGGGGCTCAATCCTACGAGCAGTACTTC

v_call: TRBV5-1
d_call: -
clone_size: -
j_call: TRBJ2-1
cdr3_aa: CASSLLRDSPNEQFF
cdr3_nt: TGCGCCAGCAGCTTGCTCCGGGACTCCCCTAATGAGCAGTTCTTC

v_call: TRBV12-3/TRBV12-4
d_call: -
clone_size: few
j_call: TRBJ2-7
cdr3_aa: CASSFLVGPVYEQYF
cdr3_nt: TGTGCCAGCAGTTTTTTGGTCGGACCAGTCTACGAGCAGTACTTC

v_call: TRBV7-9
d_call: TRBD1
clone_size: few
j_call: TRBJ2-1
cdr3_aa: CASSPTGTAIYNEQFF
cdr3_nt: TGTGCCAGCAGCCCGACCGGGACAGCAATTTACAATGAGCAGTTCTTC

v_call: TRBV11-2
d_call: -
clone_size: -
j_call: TRBJ2-3
cdr3_aa: CASSLLEGTDTQYF
cdr3_nt: TGTGCCAGCAGCCTACTCGAGGGCACAGATACGCAGTATTTT

v_call: TRBV9
d_call: -
clone_size: many
j_call: TRBJ2-2
cdr3_aa: CASSVVGTGELFF
cdr3_nt: TGTGCCAGCAGCGTAGTTGGAACCGGGGAGCTGTTTTTT

v_call: TRBV11-2
d_call: TRBD1
clone_size: few
j_call: TRBJ2-6
cdr3_aa: CASSSAGTGVPGANVLTF
cdr3_nt: TGTGCCAGCAGCTCCGCCGGGACAGGGGTGCCTGGGGCCAACGTCCTGACTTTC

v_call: TRBV7-9
d_call: TRBD1
clone_size: few
j_call: TRBJ1-1
cdr3_aa: CASSPPNYRGSEAFF
cdr3_nt: TGTGCCAGCAGCCCACCGAACTACAGGGGTTCCGAAGCTTTCTTT

v_call: TRBV5-1
d_call: -
clone_size: -
j_call: TRBJ2-4
cdr3_aa: CASSRGSGKNIQYF
cdr3_nt: TGCGCCAGCAGTAGGGGGTCGGGCAAAAACATTCAGTACTTC

v_call: TRBV12-3/TRBV12-4
d_call: TRBD1
clone_size: few
j_call: TRBJ1-2
cdr3_aa: CASRPTGTANYGYTF
cdr3_nt: TGTGCCAGCAGGCCAACCGGGACAGCAAACTATGGCTACACCTTC

v_call: TRBV4-1
d_call: -
clone_size: many
j_call: TRBJ2-5
cdr3_aa: CASSQDGGETQYF
cdr3_nt: TGCGCCAGCAGCCAGGACGGGGGAGAGACCCAGTACTTC

v_call: TRBV5-1
d_call: -
clone_size: -
j_call: TRBJ1-1
cdr3_aa: CASSLEVEGTEAFF
cdr3_nt: TGCGCCAGCAGCTTGGAGGTTGAAGGTACTGAAGCTTTCTTT

v_call: TRBV12-3/TRBV12-4
d_call: -
clone_size: -
j_call: TRBJ2-5
cdr3_aa: CASSFRGDIRGETQYF
cdr3_nt: TGTGCCAGCAGTTTCAGAGGGGATATTAGGGGAGAGACCCAGTACTTC

v_call: TRBV20-1
d_call: -
clone_size: once
j_call: TRBJ1-4
cdr3_aa: CSARGRDIQGEKLFF
cdr3_nt: TGCAGTGCTAGAGGCAGGGACATCCAGGGGGAAAAACTGTTTTTT

v_call: TRBV2
d_call: TRBD2
clone_size: -
j_call: TRBJ2-5
cdr3_aa: CASSGSSGGPNQETQYF
cdr3_nt: TGTGCCAGCAGTGGTTCTAGCGGGGGGCCGAACCAAGAGACCCAGTACTTC

v_call: TRBV5-6
d_call: TRBD2
clone_size: few
j_call: TRBJ2-3
cdr3_aa: CASSGLAGSRVTDTQYF
cdr3_nt: TGTGCCAGCAGCGGACTAGCGGGGTCGCGGGTCACAGATACGCAGTATTTT

v_call: TRBV7-8
d_call: -
clone_size: -
j_call: TRBJ1-1
cdr3_aa: CASSRGPGRSTEAFF
cdr3_nt: TGTGCCAGCAGCCGAGGCCCGGGCAGGAGCACTGAAGCTTTCTTT

v_call: TRBV7-9
d_call: -
clone_size: -
j_call: TRBJ1-1
cdr3_aa: CASSLIQGMGTEAFF
cdr3_nt: TGTGCCAGCAGCTTAATCCAGGGTATGGGCACTGAAGCTTTCTTT

v_call: TRBV10-3
d_call: TRBD1
clone_size: -
j_call: TRBJ2-2
cdr3_aa: CAISRTGVGGELFF
cdr3_nt: TGTGCCATCAGTAGGACAGGGGTTGGCGGGGAGCTGTTTTTT

v_call: TRBV14
d_call: -
clone_size: -
j_call: TRBJ2-3
cdr3_aa: CASSFSSGSTQYF
cdr3_nt: TGTGCCAGCAGCTTCAGCTCAGGGTCCACGCAGTATTTT

v_call: TRBV7-2
d_call: -
clone_size: -
j_call: TRBJ1-1
cdr3_aa: CASSAQGIGNTEAFF
cdr3_nt: TGTGCCAGCAGCGCACAGGGAATAGGGAACACTGAAGCTTTCTTT

v_call: TRBV29-1
d_call: -
clone_size: few
j_call: TRBJ2-1
cdr3_aa: CSVKNRTANNEQFF
cdr3_nt: TGCAGCGTTAAGAATAGGACAGCTAACAATGAGCAGTTCTTC

v_call: TRBV2
d_call: -
clone_size: few
j_call: TRBJ2-1
cdr3_aa: CASSVERGKVNEQFF
cdr3_nt: TGTGCCAGCAGTGTTGAAAGGGGAAAGGTCAATGAGCAGTTCTTC

v_call: TRBV6-1
d_call: TRBD2
clone_size: -
j_call: TRBJ2-3
cdr3_aa: CASSESVVSRLAGISDTQYF
cdr3_nt: TGTGCCAGCAGTGAATCGGTGGTGTCGAGACTAGCGGGGATCTCAGATACGCAGTATTTT

v_call: TRBV14
d_call: TRBD1
clone_size: -
j_call: TRBJ2-1
cdr3_aa: CASSQLRGPSSYNEQFF
cdr3_nt: TGTGCCAGCAGCCAACTAAGGGGGCCCAGCTCCTACAATGAGCAGTTCTTC

v_call: TRBV6-1
d_call: -
clone_size: -
j_call: TRBJ2-5
cdr3_aa: CASIRGGREETQYF
cdr3_nt: TGTGCCAGCATCAGGGGGGGGAGGGAAGAGACCCAGTACTTC

v_call: TRBV4-1
d_call: TRBD1
clone_size: few
j_call: TRBJ1-2
cdr3_aa: CASSQHSKTGPYGYTF
cdr3_nt: TGCGCCAGCAGCCAACACTCCAAGACAGGGCCATATGGCTACACCTTC

v_call: TRBV4-2
d_call: TRBD1
clone_size: -
j_call: TRBJ2-2
cdr3_aa: CASSQPTGATNTGELFF
cdr3_nt: TGTGCCAGCAGCCAACCGACAGGGGCAACGAACACCGGGGAGCTGTTTTTT

v_call: TRBV7-2
d_call: -
clone_size: -
j_call: TRBJ2-3
cdr3_aa: CASSKGSGENTQYF
cdr3_nt: TGTGCCAGCAGCAAGGGGTCCGGGGAAAATACGCAGTATTTT

v_call: TRBV7-2
d_call: -
clone_size: -
j_call: TRBJ1-1
cdr3_aa: CASSFIWTEAFF
cdr3_nt: TGTGCCAGCAGCTTTATTTGGACAGAAGCTTTCTTT

v_call: TRBV24-1
d_call: TRBD2
clone_size: -
j_call: TRBJ2-1
cdr3_aa: CATSDPGLAGGKQFF
cdr3_nt: TGTGCCACCAGTGATCCGGGACTAGCGGGGGGGAAGCAGTTCTTC

v_call: TRBV12-3/TRBV12-4
d_call: -
clone_size: -
j_call: TRBJ1-1
cdr3_aa: CASSSGLQNTEAFF
cdr3_nt: TGTGCCAGCAGTTCGGGACTCCAGAACACTGAAGCTTTCTTT

v_call: TRBV29-1
d_call: -
clone_size: -
j_call: TRBJ2-3
cdr3_aa: CSVERGEILTDTQYF
cdr3_nt: TGCAGCGTTGAACGTGGGGAAATACTCACAGATACGCAGTATTTT

v_call: TRBV20-1
d_call: TRBD1
clone_size: few
j_call: TRBJ2-5
cdr3_aa: CSARGPTGGFRETQYF
cdr3_nt: TGCAGTGCTAGAGGCCCTACAGGGGGATTTCGAGAGACCCAGTACTTC

v_call: TRBV7-9
d_call: -
clone_size: few
j_call: TRBJ1-1
cdr3_aa: CARAGGEAFF
cdr3_nt: TGTGCCAGAGCGGGGGGGGAAGCTTTCTTT

v_call: TRBV5-1
d_call: TRBD1
clone_size: -
j_call: TRBJ2-6
cdr3_aa: CASSLNRGYGANVLTF
cdr3_nt: TGCGCCAGCAGCTTGAACAGGGGGTATGGGGCCAACGTCCTGACTTTC

v_call: TRBV20-1
d_call: TRBD2
clone_size: -
j_call: TRBJ2-3
cdr3_aa: CSAHLRASGGKDTQYF
cdr3_nt: TGCAGTGCCCATCTTAGGGCTAGCGGGGGGAAAGATACGCAGTATTTT